The present entry profiles one T cell receptor beta chain with its context. Allocation to cohorts depended on clinical history reported by the participants. These data originate in a study of blood T cell repertoires in COVID-19. Study overall: Donors in the United States, Italy and Spain gave samples during acute or convalescent COVID-19. PBMCs, B-cell-depleted T cells, or T cells were the source of the cDNA or gDNA that made up the material.

Deletions cut 6 bases from V and 7 bases from J, with 19 bases between. CDR1 and CDR2 from the germline V gene are SNHLY and FYNNEI. CDR3 size: 15 residues. Clones were sequenced by immunoSEQ multiplex PCR, and TCRdb holds only the in-frame ones, with some missing. The table lists about 250,000 clones, more than 85% of them singletons. J is TRBJ2-1 and V is TRBV2; D is perhaps TRBD2 (6 bases). Sequencing input: PBMCs or T cells enriched from blood (not recorded which). The receptor was derived from a woman aged 45-59 years who had recovered from COVID-19. The CDR3 loop is CASSNYGTALNEQFF. As DNA, the CDR3 is TGTGCCAGCAGCAACTACGGGACTGCCTTAAATGAGCAGTTCTTC.